In this sample, the clone carrying this TCR beta chain turned up many times. Its antigen is currently unknown. This sample was taken from a study of regulatory T cells in long-lasting Graves disease. This sample's time point: persistent/refractory GD, antithyroid drugs over 5 years with positive TRAb. Construction of the TCR library relied on RNA isolated from PBMCs. Staff took around 9.7 milliliters of peripheral blood and put it into EDTA tubes. Notes on the study in general: Thyroid tissue was not sampled; only peripheral blood was.

CDR3 size: 15 residues. The germline V and J ends were trimmed by 6 bases and 1 base, with 12 bases remaining between them. Arm-PCR of CDR3 regions and iRepertoire HTBI primers were used to build TCR beta libraries. TCRdb re-called the multiplex PCR reads with MiXCR, one entry per CDR3 protein. The top ten hold roughly 20% of the sample, which has some 370,000 distinct CDR3 sequences, more than 20% seen once. Sequenced here: peripheral blood mononuclear cells (PBMCs), sampled when the disease was refractory, from a patient treated with antithyroid drugs. The chain joins TRBV12-3 or TRBV12-4 to TRBJ2-2; D is uncertain. The TCR originated in a female donor with Graves disease. CDR3 amino acids: CASRTGTLNTGELFF. DNA for the CDR3: TGTGCCAGCAGGACCGGTACTTTGAACACCGGGGAGCTGTTTTTT.